Reported below is one T cell receptor beta chain. There is no known antigen for this receptor. Per-base quality was not reported, and no clone a single base away is much larger than it. The sample belongs to a study of cytomegalovirus exposure and HLA in healthy donors (dated by TCRdb to the late 2010s). Notes on the research overall: In an earlier analysis of several hundred of the donors, around 290 Gb of sequence data and some 100 million unique TCR beta sequences from about 180 million T cells were reported. Of the roughly 400 genotyped donors, 65% to 90% fell in the genetic ancestry cluster associated with self-reported Caucasian donors. In a later genetic analysis, genome-wide SNP genotypes for 398 of the 666 donors were used, and that subset was treated as a discovery cohort. About 5 DR-DQ haplotypes were handled as single units for association and clustering, since linkage in the cohort was strong. Donor age, sex, ethnicity and CMV serostatus were compiled alongside the repertoire data. Across 398 genotyped donors of the cohort, an average of 235,054 unique TCR beta nucleotide sequences per donor were sequenced, and approximately 17% of those sequences were non-productive. HLA typing covered class I and class II loci at four-digit resolution. A separate validation cohort of over a hundred different subjects was used in addition to the 666-subject first cohort. In an earlier analysis of 500 to 650 of the donors, high-throughput TCR beta sequencing was used to judge whether each TCR beta V gene segment behaved as functional or pseudogenic. About 330 gigabases of sequencing data and roughly 80 million unique TCR sequences made up an early release that covered around 640 HLA-typed donors. Using immunosequencing, the study profiled T cell repertoires from 640 or so subjects and related those repertoires to cytomegalovirus serostatus. In a later analysis, previously published TCR beta repertoires from some 640 donors were re-analyzed and high-resolution HLA genotyping was added so that TCR occurrence patterns could be studied. The number of donors typed differed by locus, with roughly 629-640 for A, B, C, DRB1 and DQB1, roughly 520 for DQA1, about 610 for DPA1, and some 440 for DPB1. Every discovery cohort repertoire had been produced on one sequencing platform. The study was designed to test whether signatures of past pathogen exposure could be identified by cataloging public T cell receptors. High-throughput TCR immunosequencing, statistical association of individual TCRs with disease status, and machine learning were combined to predict cytomegalovirus infection status. The later analysis used no new phenotypic data to find candidate immune exposures, relying instead on TCR beta sequences and their occurrence across donors. General conclusions and limits of the study: A further reported finding was that TCR beta sequences accurately predicted the HLA-A and HLA-B alleles for most subjects in the first cohort. Roughly uniform sequencing depth across donors was assumed in presence/absence analyses, although this assumption may not hold. Across donors, most TCR sequences were observed very rarely, whereas some public TCRs were present in many individuals. A later genetic analysis associated a missense DCLRE1C variant with V-gene and J-gene trimming of TCR beta chains, and an independent cohort replicated the association. Because the 87-base-pair reads could not distinguish some IMGT-functional V segments, including TRBV6-2 and TRBV6-3, those segments were excluded. The classifier was reported to diagnose cytomegalovirus status with high specificity and sensitivity in both the original cohort and the validation cohort. A group of highly shared sequence variants was considered likely to be a technical artifact of the sequencing pipeline. Correlated functional status among segregating V segments might reflect linkage disequilibrium, but an unknown experimental factor could not be ruled out. In a later analysis, several top co-occurrence clusters were reported to appear linked to parvovirus B19, influenza, CMV and Epstein-Barr virus. Because counts were too low, approximately 18 rarely observed V segments, including chromosome 9 orphons, were excluded from the earlier analysis of 587 of the donors. A few of the identified cytomegalovirus-associated TCR beta chains were confirmed in vitro to be specific for cytomegalovirus antigens. In an earlier analysis of some 500 of the donors, most TCR beta V segments appeared in productive rearrangements about 90% or about 30% of the time, broadly matching IMGT annotations. Because some donors lacked HLA typing at each locus, the association tests relied only on the typed subset. Immune exposure information for the cohort was limited to CMV serostatus. According to a later analysis, most CMV-associated TCR beta chains appeared to be HLA-restricted, and the HLA associations seemed to be driven largely by CMV exposure. A later analysis found that HLA-associated TCR beta chains were more clonally expanded and had lower generation probabilities than equally common non-associated chains. At a false discovery rate of 0.05, a later analysis linked 16,951 TCR beta sequences to specific HLA alleles. In a later genetic analysis, fewer N-insertions in productive TCRs were reported among donors in an Asian-associated ancestry cluster than the approximately 710-donor mean. A later analysis found that TCR association rates varied across HLA loci, with DRB1 alleles showing the most associated TCRs and HLA-C alleles the fewest. Strong co-occurrence of HLA alleles, especially DR and DQ, made assigning TCR associations to individual alleles difficult. In this cohort, only TCR beta chains were sequenced, and detectable features were limited by the absence of alpha or paired-chain data. The authors suggested that the approach could potentially be generalized to other disease states and immunological phenotypes. In the study, roughly 160 TCR beta chains were listed as associated with cytomegalovirus.

Based on the germline V gene, the CDR1 and CDR2 sequences are MDHEN and SYDVKM. After removal of 6 bases from V and 2 bases from J, the junction retains 8 bases not matched to a gene. Including the terminal cysteine and phenylalanine, the CDR3 comprises 16 residues. Of all the DNA, just the CDR3 is kept, 48 bases in frame from base 1. The cohort comprised 666 healthy bone marrow donors. All cohort members were sampled while nominally healthy, although unrecorded immune exposures were likely present. The donor tested CMV seronegative, placing the donor among the 300 to 400 seronegative members of the cohort. Every donor gave a peripheral blood sample, and the peripheral blood mononuclear cells from that sample were used for TCR beta sequencing. Genomic DNA was extracted from the blood cell samples with the Qiagen DNeasy Blood Extraction Kit. Library preparation was by the immunoSEQ multiplex PCR assay. A mixture of 60 forward primers for TCR Vbeta segments and 13 reverse primers for TCR Jbeta segments was used in the multiplex PCR. The CDR3 region of rearranged TCR beta genes was amplified from genomic DNA with a multiplex PCR assay. The Illumina HiSeq System was used to sequence the amplified TCR beta libraries as 87-base-pair reads. The published analysis was carried out like this. In a later analysis, around 80 million unique TCR beta chains were counted across the 500 to 700 repertoires, and roughly 11 million of these chains were shared by at least two donors. Raw reads were error-corrected and collapsed into unique sequences by a nearest-neighbor algorithm in which closely related sequences were merged to remove PCR and sequencing errors. To assign V, D and J gene segments, CDR3 sequences were aligned to IMGT reference sequences. Each retained sequence needed at least a six-nucleotide match to both a V gene segment and a J gene segment. A rearrangement counted as productive if the CDR3 had no stop codons and remained in frame with V and J, and every other rearrangement counted as non-productive. Following IMGT convention, CDR3 was defined as the stretch from the second conserved V-encoded cysteine up to the conserved J-encoded phenylalanine. The earlier analysis of about 640 of the donors excluded any sequence lacking an unambiguous match to a single V gene segment. An earlier analysis of several hundred of the donors called V segments functional above 56.7% productive rearrangements and segregating when the between-donor standard deviation exceeded 5%. To diagnose cytomegalovirus status from the catalog of TCR beta chain sequences, a statistical classification framework was built. V and J gene assignment, in a later analysis, came from comparing TCR nucleotide sequences with IMGT/GENE-DB human TR gene sequences. A later analysis assigned CDR3 sequences and most-parsimonious VDJ recombination scenarios with the TCRdist pipeline. A later analysis defined each TCR beta chain by its CDR3 amino acid sequence plus V-gene family, and excluded reads lacking a unique V-gene family. In a later analysis, approximately 590 highly shared, low-generation-probability nucleotide sequences were removed to address suspected cross-contamination and a sequencing artifact. For each public chain, a later analysis derived a clonal expansion index from normalized ranks of inferred template counts within each repertoire. In a later analysis, generation probabilities were computed using a VDJ recombination model fitted to out-of-frame rearrangements, and the results were checked against IGoR. In a later analysis, TCR-TCR, TCR-HLA and TCR-CMV co-occurrence was scored with hypergeometric tests, and a repertoire-size bias correction was applied to TCR pairs. A later analysis estimated false discovery rates by permuting HLA or CMV assignments 20 times. In a later analysis, co-occurring TCRs were grouped using DBSCAN, and TCRdist sequence similarity was added for clustering within HLA-allele-positive subsets. Repertoires with fewer than 30,000 or more than 120,000 public chains were left out of co-occurrence clustering, as were about 5 repertoires with anomalous nucleotide sharing. Here the immuneACCESS table is served through TCRdb, limited to in-frame sequences with V and J called. Missing clones are a known gap in these copies; in checked studies unresolved V genes cover under half, and the rest lacks a known reason. V, J and clone size reflect that table, while D and trimming were determined from the DNA. In this sample the table shows around 86,000 clones, about three quarters of which occur a single time. Jointly, the top ten make up 4.5% to 7% of the sample.

The chain joins TRBV28 to TRBJ1-4, and TRBD1 matches 8 of the central bases. The TCR sequence derives from a female donor in good health and CMV-seronegative. The specimen sequenced was PBMCs. The sequenced DNA is TGTGCCAGCAGCCATATCGCAGGGGGCACTAATGAAAAACTGTTTTTT. It encodes CASSHIAGGTNEKLFF.